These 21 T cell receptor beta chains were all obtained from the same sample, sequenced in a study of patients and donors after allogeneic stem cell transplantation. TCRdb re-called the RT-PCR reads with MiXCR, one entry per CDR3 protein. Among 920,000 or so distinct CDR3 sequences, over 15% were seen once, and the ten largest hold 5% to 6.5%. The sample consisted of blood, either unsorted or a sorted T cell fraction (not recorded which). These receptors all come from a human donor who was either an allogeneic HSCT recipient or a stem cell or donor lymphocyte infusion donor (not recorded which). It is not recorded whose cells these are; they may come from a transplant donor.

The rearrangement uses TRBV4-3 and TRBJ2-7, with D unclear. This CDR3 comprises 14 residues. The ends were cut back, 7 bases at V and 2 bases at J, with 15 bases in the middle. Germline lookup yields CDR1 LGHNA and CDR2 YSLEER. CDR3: CASTLLGQTYEQYF. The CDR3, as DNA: TGCGCCAGCACCCTATTGGGCCAGACCTACGAGCAGTACTTC.

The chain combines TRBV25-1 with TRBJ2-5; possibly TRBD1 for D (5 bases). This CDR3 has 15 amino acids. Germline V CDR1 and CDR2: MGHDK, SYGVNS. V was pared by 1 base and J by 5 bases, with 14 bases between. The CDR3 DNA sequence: TGTGCCAGCAGTGAATTAACGACAGCCAGGGAGACCCAGTACTTC. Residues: CASSELTTARETQYF.

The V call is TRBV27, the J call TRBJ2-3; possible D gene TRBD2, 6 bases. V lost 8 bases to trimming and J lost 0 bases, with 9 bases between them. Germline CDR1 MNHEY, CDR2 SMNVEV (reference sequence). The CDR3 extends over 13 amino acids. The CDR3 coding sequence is TGTGCCAGCTATAGCGGAAGCACAGATACGCAGTATTTT. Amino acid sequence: CASYSGSTDTQYF.

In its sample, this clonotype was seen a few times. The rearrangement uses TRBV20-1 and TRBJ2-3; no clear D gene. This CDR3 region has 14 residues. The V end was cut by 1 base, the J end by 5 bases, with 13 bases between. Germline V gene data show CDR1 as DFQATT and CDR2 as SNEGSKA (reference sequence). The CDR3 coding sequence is TGCAGTGCTAGAGCCTCGGGTTCGAGAGATACGCAGTATTTT. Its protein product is CSARASGSRDTQYF.

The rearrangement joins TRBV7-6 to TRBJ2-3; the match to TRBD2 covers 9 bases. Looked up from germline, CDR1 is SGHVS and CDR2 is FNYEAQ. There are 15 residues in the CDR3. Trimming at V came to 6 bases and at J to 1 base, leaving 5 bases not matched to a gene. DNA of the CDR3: TGTGCCAGCAGTTCTCAGCGGGGGGGCACAGATACGCAGTATTTT. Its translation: CASSSQRGGTDTQYF. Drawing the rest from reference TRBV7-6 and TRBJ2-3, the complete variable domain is GAGVSQSPRYKVTKRGQDVALRCDPISGHVSLYWYRQALGQGPEFLTYFNYEAQQDKSGLPNDRFSAERPEGSISTLTIQRTEQRDSAMYRCASSSQRGGTDTQYFGPGTRLTVL.

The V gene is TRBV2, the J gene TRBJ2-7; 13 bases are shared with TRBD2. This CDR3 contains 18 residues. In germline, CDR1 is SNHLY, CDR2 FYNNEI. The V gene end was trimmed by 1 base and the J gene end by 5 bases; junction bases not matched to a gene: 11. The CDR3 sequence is CASSEGLAGGRLLDEQYF. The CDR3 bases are TGTGCCAGCAGTGAAGGACTAGCGGGGGGAAGACTTCTCGACGAGCAGTACTTC.

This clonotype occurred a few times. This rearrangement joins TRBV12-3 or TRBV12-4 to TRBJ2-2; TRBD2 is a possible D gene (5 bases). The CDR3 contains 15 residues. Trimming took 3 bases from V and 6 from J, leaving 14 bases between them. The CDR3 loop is CASSFISRTPGELFF. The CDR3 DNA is TGTGCCAGCAGTTTTATTAGCAGGACTCCCGGGGAGCTGTTTTTT.

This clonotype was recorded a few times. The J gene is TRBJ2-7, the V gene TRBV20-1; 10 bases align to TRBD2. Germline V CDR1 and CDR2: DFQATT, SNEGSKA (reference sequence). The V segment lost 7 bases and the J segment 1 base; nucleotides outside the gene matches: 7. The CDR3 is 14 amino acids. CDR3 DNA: TGCAGTGTCTATAGCGGGGGGAAGTCCTACGAGCAGTACTTC. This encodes CSVYSGGKSYEQYF.

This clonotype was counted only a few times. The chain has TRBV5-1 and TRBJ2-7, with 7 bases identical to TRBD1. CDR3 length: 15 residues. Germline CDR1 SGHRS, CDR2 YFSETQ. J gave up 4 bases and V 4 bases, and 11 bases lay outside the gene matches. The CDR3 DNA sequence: TGCGCCAGCAGCCTAACAGGGGATAATGCGTACGAGCAGTACTTC. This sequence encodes CASSLTGDNAYEQYF.

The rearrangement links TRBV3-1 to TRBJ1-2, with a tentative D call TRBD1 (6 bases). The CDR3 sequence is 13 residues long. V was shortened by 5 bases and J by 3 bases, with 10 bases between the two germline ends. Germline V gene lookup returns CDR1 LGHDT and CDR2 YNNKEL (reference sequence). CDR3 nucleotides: TGTGCCAGCAGCATAAGACAGGACTATGGCTACACCTTC. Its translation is CASSIRQDYGYTF.

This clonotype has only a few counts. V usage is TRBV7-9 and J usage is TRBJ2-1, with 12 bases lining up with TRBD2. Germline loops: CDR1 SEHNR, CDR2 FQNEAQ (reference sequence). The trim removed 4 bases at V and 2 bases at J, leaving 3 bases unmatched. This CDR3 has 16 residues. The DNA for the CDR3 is TGTGCCAGCAGCTACGGACTAGCGGGACCCTACAATGAGCAGTTCTTC. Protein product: CASSYGLAGPYNEQFF.

This CDR3 is CASSPRGTSGRSEETQYF. CDR3 DNA sequence: TGTGCCAGCAGTCCCCGGGGGACTAGCGGGAGGTCAGAAGAGACCCAGTACTTC. The V gene is TRBV12-3 or TRBV12-4, the J gene TRBJ2-5; TRBD2 agrees at 15 bases. V was pared by 5 bases and J by 3 bases, with 10 bases of the junction left unmatched. The CDR3 spans 18 residues.

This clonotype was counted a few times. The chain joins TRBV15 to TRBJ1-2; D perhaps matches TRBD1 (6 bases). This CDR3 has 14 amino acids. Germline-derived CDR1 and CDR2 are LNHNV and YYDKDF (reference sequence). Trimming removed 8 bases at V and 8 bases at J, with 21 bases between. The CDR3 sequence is CATRWGSGDGGYTF. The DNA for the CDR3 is TGTGCCACCCGCTGGGGATCAGGGGATGGGGGCTACACCTTC.

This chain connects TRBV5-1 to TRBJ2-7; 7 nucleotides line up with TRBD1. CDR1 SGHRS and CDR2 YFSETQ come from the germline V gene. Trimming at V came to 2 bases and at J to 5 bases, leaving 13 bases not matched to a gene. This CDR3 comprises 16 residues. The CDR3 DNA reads TGCGCCAGCAGCTTTCCCGACAGGGCCGGGTTCCACGAGCAGTACTTC. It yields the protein CASSFPDRAGFHEQYF.

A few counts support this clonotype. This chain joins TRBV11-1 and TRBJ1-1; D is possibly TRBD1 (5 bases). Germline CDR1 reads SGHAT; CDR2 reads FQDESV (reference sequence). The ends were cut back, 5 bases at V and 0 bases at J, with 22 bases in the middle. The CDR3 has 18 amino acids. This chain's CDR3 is CASSPSLRGPGMNTEAFF. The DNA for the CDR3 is TGTGCCAGCAGCCCGAGTTTGAGGGGCCCTGGCATGAACACTGAAGCTTTCTTT.

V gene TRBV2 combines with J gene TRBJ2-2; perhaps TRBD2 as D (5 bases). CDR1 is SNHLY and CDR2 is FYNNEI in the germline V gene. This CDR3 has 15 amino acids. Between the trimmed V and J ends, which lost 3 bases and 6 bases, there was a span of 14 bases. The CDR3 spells CASSEALDSAGELFF. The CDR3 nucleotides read TGTGCCAGCAGTGAGGCACTAGATTCTGCCGGGGAGCTGTTTTTT.

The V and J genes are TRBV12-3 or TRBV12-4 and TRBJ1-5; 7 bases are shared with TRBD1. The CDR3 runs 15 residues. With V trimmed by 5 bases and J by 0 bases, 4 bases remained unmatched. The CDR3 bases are TGTGCCAGCAGTGGGGGACAGATTAGCAATCAGCCCCAGCATTTT. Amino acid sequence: CASSGGQISNQPQHF.

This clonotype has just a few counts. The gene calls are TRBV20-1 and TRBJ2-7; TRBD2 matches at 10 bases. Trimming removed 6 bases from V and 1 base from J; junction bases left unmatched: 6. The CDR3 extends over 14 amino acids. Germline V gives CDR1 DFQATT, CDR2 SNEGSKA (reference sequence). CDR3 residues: CSAILAGRSYEQYF. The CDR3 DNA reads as TGCAGTGCAATACTAGCGGGGCGTTCCTACGAGCAGTACTTC.

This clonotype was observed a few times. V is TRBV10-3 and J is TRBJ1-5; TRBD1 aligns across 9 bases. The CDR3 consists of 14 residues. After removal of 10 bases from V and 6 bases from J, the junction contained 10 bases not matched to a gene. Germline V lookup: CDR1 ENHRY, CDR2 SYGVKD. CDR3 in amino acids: CATQGQGSSQPQHF. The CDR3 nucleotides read TGTGCCACCCAAGGACAGGGGAGTAGTCAGCCCCAGCATTTT.

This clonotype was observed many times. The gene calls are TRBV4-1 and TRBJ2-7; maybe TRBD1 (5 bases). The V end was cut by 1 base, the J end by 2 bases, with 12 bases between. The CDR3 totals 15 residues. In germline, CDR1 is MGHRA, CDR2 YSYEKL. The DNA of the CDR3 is TGCGCCAGCAGCCAAGTTCTATCAGGGACCTACGAGCAGTACTTC. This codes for CASSQVLSGTYEQYF.

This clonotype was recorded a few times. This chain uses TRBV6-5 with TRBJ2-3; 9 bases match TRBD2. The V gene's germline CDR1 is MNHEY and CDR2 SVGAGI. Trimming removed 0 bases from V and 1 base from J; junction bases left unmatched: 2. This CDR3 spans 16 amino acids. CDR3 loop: CASSYSAGGGTDTQYF. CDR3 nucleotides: TGTGCCAGCAGTTACTCAGCGGGAGGTGGCACAGATACGCAGTATTTT.